The 5 T cell receptor beta chains in this list originate from one sample, sequenced in a study of cytomegalovirus exposure and HLA in healthy donors. The table came from immunoSEQ multiplex PCR; TCRdb's copy has only in-frame clones and leaves some out. The sample lists about 120,000 clones; over 75% were seen once. The specimen sequenced was PBMCs. The receptors shown here come from a woman aged 25 to 39 in good health and CMV-seronegative.

J is TRBJ1-1 and V is TRBV5-1; 7 bases match TRBD1. J was trimmed by 4 bases and V by 0 bases; bases with no gene match: 3. This CDR3 has 14 amino acids. Germline values: CDR1 SGHRS, CDR2 YFSETQ. CDR3: CASSLEGAITEAFF. The CDR3 DNA is TGCGCCAGCAGCTTGGAGGGGGCGATCACTGAAGCTTTCTTT.

This chain joins TRBV5-1 and TRBJ2-1, with a weak D call TRBD1 (6 bases). Trimming pared 1 base from V and 8 bases from J, leaving 16 bases between. Germline loops: CDR1 SGHRS, CDR2 YFSETQ. The CDR3 is made up of 15 amino acids. The chain's CDR3 is CASSLLVGAVDEQFF. Written as DNA, the CDR3 is TGCGCCAGCAGCTTGCTGGTGGGGGCAGTCGATGAGCAGTTCTTC.

V gene TRBV13 combines with J gene TRBJ2-7, with 8 bases aligning to TRBD1. There are 15 residues in the CDR3. Germline assignment: CDR1 PRHDT and CDR2 FYEKMQ (reference sequence). Trimming at V came to 2 bases and at J to 5 bases, leaving 8 bases not matched to a gene. Here the CDR3 DNA reads TGTGCCAGCAGCTTAATGGACAGGGATTTCCACGAGCAGTACTTC. It codes for CASSLMDRDFHEQYF.

The chain has TRBV6-1 and TRBJ1-2; no definite D call. Germline loops: CDR1 MNHNS, CDR2 SASEGT. Trimming cost V 4 bases and J 1 base, with 10 bases left between them. The CDR3 spans 14 residues. The CDR3, as DNA: TGTGCCAGCAGTGTCCGGGTTCGTAACTATGGCTACACCTTC. Its protein product is CASSVRVRNYGYTF.

Only a few counts were recorded for this clone. DNA for the CDR3: TGTGCCAGCAGTGAAGCATCCAGGCCTAGCAGAAGTAGGGCAGAGACCCAGTACTTC. Translating it yields CASSEASRPSRSRAETQYF. V and J are TRBV6-1 and TRBJ2-5; maybe TRBD2 (5 bases). The CDR3 loop spans 19 amino acids. Germline V lookup: CDR1 MNHNS, CDR2 SASEGT. V was trimmed by 0 bases and J by 4 bases, leaving 24 bases between them.